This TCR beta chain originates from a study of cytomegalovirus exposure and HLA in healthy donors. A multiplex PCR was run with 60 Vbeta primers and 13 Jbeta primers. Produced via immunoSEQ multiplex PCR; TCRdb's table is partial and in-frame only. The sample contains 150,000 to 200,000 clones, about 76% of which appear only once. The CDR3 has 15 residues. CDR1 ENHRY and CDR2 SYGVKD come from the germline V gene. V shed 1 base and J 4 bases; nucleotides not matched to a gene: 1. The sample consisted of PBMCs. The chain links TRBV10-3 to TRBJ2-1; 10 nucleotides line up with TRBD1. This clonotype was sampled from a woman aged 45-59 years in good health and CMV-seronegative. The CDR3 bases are TGTGCCATCAGTGAGTGGGGACAGGGGTACAATGAGCAGTTCTTC. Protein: CAISEWGQGYNEQFF.